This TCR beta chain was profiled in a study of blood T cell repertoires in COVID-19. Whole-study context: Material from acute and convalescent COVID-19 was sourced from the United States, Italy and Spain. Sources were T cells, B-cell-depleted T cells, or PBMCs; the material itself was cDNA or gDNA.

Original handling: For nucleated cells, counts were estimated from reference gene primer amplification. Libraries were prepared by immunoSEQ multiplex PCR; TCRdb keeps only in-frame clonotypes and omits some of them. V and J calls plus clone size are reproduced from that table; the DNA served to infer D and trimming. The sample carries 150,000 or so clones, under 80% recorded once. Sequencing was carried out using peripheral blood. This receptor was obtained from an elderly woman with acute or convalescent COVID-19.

CDR3 in DNA: TGTGCCAGCAGCTTGGACAACAATTCACCCCTCCACTTT. Protein: CASSLDNNSPLHF. V gene TRBV7-3 combines with J gene TRBJ1-6; possible D gene TRBD1, 5 bases. The CDR3 is made up of 13 amino acids. From germline, CDR1 is SGHTA and CDR2 FQGTGA. Trimming shortened V by 3 bases and J by 7 bases, and 7 bases separated the two germline ends.